What follows are 18 T cell receptor beta chains derived from one specimen sequenced in a study of blood T cell repertoires in COVID-19. TCRdb's copy holds only in-frame clones and misses some; the assay was immunoSEQ multiplex PCR. In the table there are around 300,000 clones, approximately 90% of which are singletons. The sample was peripheral blood. The receptors were sampled from a woman in her 50s with active or convalescent COVID-19.

The V gene is TRBV28, the J gene TRBJ1-1; the D gene is possibly TRBD1 (5 bases). The CDR3 has 12 amino acids. Trimming removed 7 bases at V and 1 base at J, with 7 bases between. CDR1 MDHEN and CDR2 SYDVKM come from the germline V gene. This chain's CDR3 is CASIDRNTEAFF. The CDR3 bases are TGTGCCAGCATTGACAGGAACACTGAAGCTTTCTTT.

The J gene is TRBJ2-1, the V gene TRBV12-5; the match to TRBD1 covers 9 bases. Trimming at V came to 2 bases and at J to 2 bases, leaving 10 bases not matched to a gene. CDR3 size: 18 residues. Germline CDR1 and CDR2: LGHNT and FRNRAP. CDR3 DNA: TGTGCTAGTGGTTTGATGATAAGGGACAGGGACCCCTACAATGAGCAGTTCTTC. Amino acids: CASGLMIRDRDPYNEQFF.

The chain recombines TRBV5-1 with TRBJ1-4; D not certain. This CDR3 contains 16 residues. Germline assignment: CDR1 SGHRS and CDR2 YFSETQ. Trimming shortened V by 0 bases and J by 1 base, and 10 bases separated the two germline ends. The CDR3 reads CASSLERAGTNEKLFF. The CDR3 DNA is TGCGCCAGCAGCTTGGAAAGGGCGGGAACTAATGAAAAACTGTTTTTT.

The chain uses TRBV14 and TRBJ1-5, with no clear D. The CDR3 extends over 13 amino acids. V was clipped by 1 base and J by 5 bases, with 6 bases between them. Germline V lookup: CDR1 SGHDN, CDR2 FVKESK. For the CDR3, the DNA is TGTGCCAGCAGCCAAGGACTGTATCAGCCCCAGCATTTT. Translated, it gives CASSQGLYQPQHF.

The rearrangement joins TRBV25-1 to TRBJ1-4; 8 nucleotides agree with TRBD1. CDR3 length equals 16 residues. V was pared by 5 bases and J by 5 bases, with 10 bases of the junction left unmatched. In germline, CDR1 is MGHDK, CDR2 SYGVNS. The CDR3 region is CASSTRAGQVNEKLFF. CDR3 bases: TGTGCCAGCAGTACCCGAGCGGGACAGGTGAATGAAAAACTGTTTTTT.

CDR3 nucleotides: TGTGCCTGGAGTACAGATAGCAATCAGCCCCAGCATTTT. This encodes CAWSTDSNQPQHF. This sequence joins TRBV30 and TRBJ1-5; D unclear. Trimming took off 2 bases at V and 0 bases at J, with 5 bases between the two ends. Germline CDR1 is GTSNPN and CDR2 is SVGIG (reference sequence). The CDR3 spans 13 residues.

This chain links TRBV7-3 with TRBJ2-2, with TRBD2 matching over 14 bases. The germline gives CDR1 SGHTA, CDR2 FQGTGA. J gave up 6 bases and V 6 bases, and 9 bases lay outside the gene matches. This CDR3 is built from 17 residues. The CDR3 DNA reads as TGTGCCAGCAGGGGACTAGCGGGAGAAAGGGTCTCCGGGGAGCTGTTTTTT. Translated, it gives CASRGLAGERVSGELFF. The variable domain in full, with the rest retrieved from reference TRBV7-3 and TRBJ2-2, is GAGVSQTPSNKVTEKGKYVELRCDPISGHTALYWYRQSLGQGPEFLIYFQGTGAADDSGLPNDRFFAVRPEGSVSTLKIQRTERGDSAVYLCASRGLAGERVSGELFFGEGSRLTVL.

V gene TRBV28 combines with J gene TRBJ1-2, with TRBD1 as a possible D gene (6 bases). V was trimmed by 5 bases and J by 7 bases, leaving 23 bases between them. Germline V gene lookup returns CDR1 MDHEN and CDR2 SYDVKM. CDR3 length: 16 amino acids. In nucleotides, the CDR3 is TGTGCCAGCAGTAGTGGCTCCGGGACACGTGGCGGTGGCTACACCTTC. Translated, it gives CASSSGSGTRGGGYTF.

Notes on this clone: Compared with germline, one end of the junction differs, possibly owing to a read error. V gene TRBV28 combines with J gene TRBJ1-3, with 10 bases identical to TRBD1. The CDR3 loop spans 16 amino acids. Germline CDR1 and CDR2: MDHEN and SYDVKM. CDR3 residues: CVSSPPGQGYGNTIYF. DNA for the CDR3: TGTGTCAGCAGCCCACCGGGACAGGGGTATGGGAACACCATATATTTT.

The V and J genes are TRBV7-2 and TRBJ1-6, with D unresolved. Between the trimmed V and J ends, which lost 2 bases and 6 bases, there was a span of 11 bases. The CDR3 has 15 residues. Germline V lookup: CDR1 SGHTA, CDR2 FQGNSA. The chain's CDR3 is CASSLYNRGNSPLHF. CDR3 coding DNA: TGTGCCAGCAGCTTATACAACCGAGGTAATTCACCCCTCCACTTT.

This chain links TRBV30 with TRBJ2-7, with TRBD1 matching 8 bases. The germline gives CDR1 GTSNPN, CDR2 SVGIG (reference sequence). Unmatched junction bases numbered 6, after V lost 3 bases and J lost 2 bases. The CDR3 runs to 14 residues. The chain's CDR3 is CAWRGQDRAYEQYF. CDR3 in DNA: TGTGCCTGGAGAGGGCAGGACAGGGCCTACGAGCAGTACTTC.

J is TRBJ2-1 and V is TRBV7-2; 8 bases are shared with TRBD2. The CDR3 has 18 amino acids. Germline V gene lookup returns CDR1 SGHTA and CDR2 FQGNSA. With 5 bases clipped from V and 7 bases from J, the junction kept 19 bases outside the gene matches. In DNA form, the CDR3 reads TGTGCCAGCAGCCCGCCGACTAGCGATGGGAACTCCGGGAATGAGCAGTTCTTC. It specifies CASSPPTSDGNSGNEQFF.

The chain's CDR3 is CASSLRTSGRAGYNEQFF. CDR3 DNA sequence: TGTGCCAGCAGCTTACGGACTAGCGGGAGGGCCGGGTACAATGAGCAGTTCTTC. The chain joins TRBV7-3 to TRBJ2-1, with 15 bases matching TRBD2. The V gene's germline CDR1 is SGHTA and CDR2 FQGTGA. The V segment lost 2 bases and the J segment 4 bases; nucleotides outside the gene matches: 6. There are 18 residues in the CDR3. Looking up the rest from reference TRBV7-3 and TRBJ2-1 gives the full variable domain: GAGVSQTPSNKVTEKGKYVELRCDPISGHTALYWYRQSLGQGPEFLIYFQGTGAADDSGLPNDRFFAVRPEGSVSTLKIQRTERGDSAVYLCASSLRTSGRAGYNEQFFGPGTRLTVL.

CDR3 sequence (DNA): TGTGCCAGTAGTATCCAGGGGGGTTACGAGCAGTACTTC. Its translation is CASSIQGGYEQYF. The chain couples TRBV19 to TRBJ2-7; D is perhaps TRBD1 (7 bases). This CDR3 is 13 amino acids long. CDR1 is LNHDA and CDR2 is SQIVND in the germline V gene (reference sequence). Trimming left V 3 bases short and J 4 bases short, with 10 bases between. Based on the CDR3 plus reference TRBV19 and TRBJ2-7, the full variable domain is DGGITQSPKYLFRKEGQNVTLSCEQNLNHDAMYWYRQDPGQGLRLIYYSQIVNDFQKGDIAEGYSVSREKKESFPLTVTSAQKNPTAFYLCASSIQGGYEQYFGPGTRLTVT.

This clone was detected a few times. This rearrangement joins TRBV6-5 to TRBJ1-2; 12 bases agree with TRBD1. This CDR3 is built from 16 residues. Losses at the gene ends were 0 bases for V and 5 bases for J; bases not matched to a gene: 4. Germline values: CDR1 MNHEY, CDR2 SVGAGI. In DNA, the CDR3 is TGTGCCAGCAGTTACTCACGGGACAGGGGGCAATATGGCTACACCTTC. It translates to CASSYSRDRGQYGYTF.

The CDR3 DNA follows: TGTGCCAGCAGCACTCAACTAGCGGGAGTACCAGATACGCAGTATTTT. This encodes CASSTQLAGVPDTQYF. The V and J genes are TRBV5-8 and TRBJ2-3; 11 bases agree with TRBD2. The germline V gene encodes CDR1 SGHTS and CDR2 YDEGEE. V shed 4 bases and J 4 bases; nucleotides not matched to a gene: 8. The CDR3 has 16 residues.

The chain has TRBV7-9 and TRBJ1-1; tentatively, D is TRBD1 (6 bases). Trimming shortened V by 3 bases and J by 1 base, and 15 bases separated the two germline ends. CDR3 length equals 16 residues. Looked up from germline, CDR1 is SEHNR and CDR2 is FQNEAQ (reference sequence). CDR3 amino acids: CASSFRRGGGNTEAFF. Written as DNA, the CDR3 is TGTGCCAGCAGCTTTAGGAGGGGAGGGGGGAACACTGAAGCTTTCTTT.

CDR3 residues: CASSRGGQGAGEQYF. The CDR3 DNA sequence: TGCGCCAGCTCCCGAGGGGGACAGGGGGCCGGGGAGCAGTACTTC. This chain connects TRBV5-1 to TRBJ2-7; the match to TRBD1 covers 12 bases. Germline CDR1 is SGHRS and CDR2 is YFSETQ. The V segment lost 7 bases and the J segment 7 bases; nucleotides outside the gene matches: 12. The CDR3 runs to 15 residues.